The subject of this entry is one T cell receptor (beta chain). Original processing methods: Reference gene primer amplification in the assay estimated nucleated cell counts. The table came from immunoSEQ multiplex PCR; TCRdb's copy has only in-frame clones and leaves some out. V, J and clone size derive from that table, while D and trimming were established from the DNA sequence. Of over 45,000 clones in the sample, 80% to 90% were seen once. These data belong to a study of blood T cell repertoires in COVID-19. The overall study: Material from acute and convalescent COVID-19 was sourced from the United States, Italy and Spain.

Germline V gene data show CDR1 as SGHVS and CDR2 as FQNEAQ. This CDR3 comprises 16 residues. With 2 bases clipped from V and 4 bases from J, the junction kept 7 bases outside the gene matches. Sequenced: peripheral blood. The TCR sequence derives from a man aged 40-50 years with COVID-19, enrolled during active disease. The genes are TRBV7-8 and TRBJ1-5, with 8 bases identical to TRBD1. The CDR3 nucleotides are TGTGCCAGCAGCTTACCACCTGGGACAGGAAATCAGCCCCAGCATTTT. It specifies CASSLPPGTGNQPQHF.